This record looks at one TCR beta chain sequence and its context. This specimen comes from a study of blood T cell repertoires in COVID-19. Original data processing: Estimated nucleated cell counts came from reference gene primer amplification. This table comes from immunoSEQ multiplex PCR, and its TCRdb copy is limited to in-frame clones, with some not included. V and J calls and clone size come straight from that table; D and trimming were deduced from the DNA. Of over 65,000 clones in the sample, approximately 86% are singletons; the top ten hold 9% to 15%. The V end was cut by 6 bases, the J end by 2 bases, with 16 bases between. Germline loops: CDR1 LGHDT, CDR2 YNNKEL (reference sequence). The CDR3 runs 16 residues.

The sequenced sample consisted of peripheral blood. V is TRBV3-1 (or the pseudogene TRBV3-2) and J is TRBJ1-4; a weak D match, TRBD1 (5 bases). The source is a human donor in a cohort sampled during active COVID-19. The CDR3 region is CASSHPAGPTNEKLFF. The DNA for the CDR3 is TGTGCCAGCAGTCATCCCGCGGGGCCCACTAATGAAAAACTGTTTTTT.